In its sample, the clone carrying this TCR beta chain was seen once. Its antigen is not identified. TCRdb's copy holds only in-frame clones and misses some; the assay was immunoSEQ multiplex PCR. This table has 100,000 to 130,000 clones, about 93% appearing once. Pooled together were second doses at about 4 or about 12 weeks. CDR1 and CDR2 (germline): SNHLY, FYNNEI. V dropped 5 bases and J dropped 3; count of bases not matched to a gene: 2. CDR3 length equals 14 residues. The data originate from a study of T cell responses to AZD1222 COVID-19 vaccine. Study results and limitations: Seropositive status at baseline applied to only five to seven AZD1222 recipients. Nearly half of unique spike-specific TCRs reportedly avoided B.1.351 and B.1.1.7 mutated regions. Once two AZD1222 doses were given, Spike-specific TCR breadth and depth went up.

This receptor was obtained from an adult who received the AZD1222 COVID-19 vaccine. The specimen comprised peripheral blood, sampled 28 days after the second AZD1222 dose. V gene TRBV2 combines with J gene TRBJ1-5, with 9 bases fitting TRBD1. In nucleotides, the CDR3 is TGTGCCAGCAGTTTACAGGGGGCCAATCAGCCCCAGCATTTT. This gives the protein CASSLQGANQPQHF. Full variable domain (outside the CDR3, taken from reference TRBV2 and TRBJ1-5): EPEVTQTPSHQVTQMGQEVILRCVPISNHLYFYWYRQILGQKVEFLVSFYNNEISEKSEIFDDQFSVERPDGSNFTLKIRSTKLEDSAMYFCASSLQGANQPQHFGDGTRLSIL.